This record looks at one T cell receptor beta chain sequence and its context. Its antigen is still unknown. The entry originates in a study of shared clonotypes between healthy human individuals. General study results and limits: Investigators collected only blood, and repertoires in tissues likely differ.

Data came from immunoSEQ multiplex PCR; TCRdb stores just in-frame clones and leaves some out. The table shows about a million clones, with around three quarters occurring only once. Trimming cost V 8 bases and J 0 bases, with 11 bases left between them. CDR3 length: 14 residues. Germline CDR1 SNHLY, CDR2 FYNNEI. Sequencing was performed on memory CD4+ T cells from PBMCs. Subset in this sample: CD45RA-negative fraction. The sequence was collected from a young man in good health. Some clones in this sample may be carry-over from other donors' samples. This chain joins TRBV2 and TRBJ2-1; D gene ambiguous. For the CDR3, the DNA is TGTGCCAGCGTGGGTGTCAGCTCCTACAATGAGCAGTTCTTC. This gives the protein CASVGVSSYNEQFF.